These 23 T cell receptor beta chains came from one sample sequenced in a study of blood T cell repertoires in COVID-19. The assay was immunoSEQ multiplex PCR, and TCRdb's table has in-frame clones only and misses some. Of some 200,000 clones in the sample, 81% were seen once. The sample taken for sequencing was PBMCs or T cells enriched from blood (not recorded which). The source is a woman aged 50 to 60 with acute COVID-19.

The CDR3 reads CASSLLAGPSSTDTQYF. CDR3 nucleotides: TGTGCCAGCAGCTTACTAGCGGGGCCATCCAGCACAGATACGCAGTATTTT. The genes are TRBV7-3 and TRBJ2-3; 9 positions match TRBD2. Per the germline V gene, CDR1 is SGHTA and CDR2 is FQGTGA. The V gene end was trimmed by 2 bases and the J gene end by 0 bases; junction bases not matched to a gene: 6. The CDR3 runs to 17 residues.

This chain links TRBV28 with TRBJ1-6; a possible D gene is TRBD1 (6 bases). Germline lookup yields CDR1 MDHEN and CDR2 SYDVKM. The V gene lost 0 bases and the J gene lost 2 bases, with 11 bases spanning the gap. This CDR3 is 17 amino acids long. This CDR3 reads CASSLWGRGAYNSPLHF. The CDR3 DNA follows: TGTGCCAGCAGTTTATGGGGCAGGGGAGCCTATAATTCACCCCTCCACTTT.

The rearrangement joins TRBV2 to TRBJ2-2; no definite D call. CDR3 length: 14 amino acids. With 5 bases removed from V and 5 bases from J, the gap between germline ends came to 12 bases. The V gene's germline CDR1 is SNHLY and CDR2 FYNNEI. The CDR3 DNA reads as TGTGCCAGCAGTCACCCTCGCCAGACCGGGGAGCTGTTTTTT. As protein: CASSHPRQTGELFF.

The gene calls are TRBV15 and TRBJ1-4; D ambiguous. There are 16 residues in the CDR3. The V gene lost 0 bases and the J gene lost 7 bases, with 15 bases spanning the gap. Germline V CDR1 and CDR2: LNHNV, YYDKDF (reference sequence). The CDR3 is CATSRDRSIISEKLFF. The DNA for the CDR3 is TGTGCCACCAGCAGAGATCGGAGCATAATTTCTGAAAAACTGTTTTTT.

This clone appeared once. V is TRBV7-2 and J is TRBJ2-7; 7 bases are a match to TRBD2. This CDR3 comprises 15 residues. CDR1 and CDR2 from the germline V gene are SGHTA and FQGNSA. Trimming cost V 5 bases and J 2 bases; bases outside gene matches: 9. The CDR3 loop reads CASSLARGRPYEQYF. As DNA, the CDR3 is TGTGCCAGCAGCCTCGCGCGGGGGAGGCCCTACGAGCAGTACTTC.

CDR3 protein: CASRNAGTGELFF. The CDR3 nucleotides read TGTGCCAGCAGAAACGCGGGGACCGGGGAGCTGTTTTTT. The rearrangement links TRBV6-5 to TRBJ2-2, with D perhaps matching TRBD2 (6 bases). V dropped 6 bases and J dropped 5 bases, with 10 bases sitting between them. Germline CDR1 is MNHEY and CDR2 is SVGAGI. The CDR3 has 13 residues.

This chain joins TRBV10-3 and TRBJ2-1, with TRBD1 identical over 9 bases. J lost 8 bases, V lost 5 bases, and 1 base had no gene match. The germline gives CDR1 ENHRY, CDR2 SYGVKD. The CDR3 sequence is 12 residues long. CDR3 protein: CAISRQGDEQFF. CDR3 in DNA: TGTGCCATCAGTCGACAGGGGGATGAGCAGTTCTTC.

The rearrangement uses TRBV27 and TRBJ2-1; 9 bases map to TRBD1. J gave up 2 bases and V 11 bases, and 7 bases lay outside the gene matches. Germline-derived CDR1 and CDR2 are MNHEY and SMNVEV (reference sequence). The length of the CDR3 is 14 residues. This CDR3 is CASKTGGPYNEQFF. In nucleotides, the CDR3 is TGTGCCTCAAAAACAGGGGGCCCCTACAATGAGCAGTTCTTC.

V is TRBV15 and J is TRBJ2-1; 10 positions agree with TRBD2. There are 16 residues in the CDR3. V dropped 0 bases and J dropped 9; count of bases not matched to a gene: 8. Per germline, CDR1 LNHNV and CDR2 YYDKDF (reference sequence). The CDR3 reads CATSRDGSSGSGEQFF. In nucleotides, the CDR3 is TGTGCCACCAGCAGAGATGGTTCTAGCGGGAGCGGTGAGCAGTTCTTC.

The rearrangement links TRBV18 to TRBJ1-4; tentative D call: TRBD1 (5 bases). The V and J ends lost 3 bases and 8 bases respectively, with 13 bases between them. This CDR3 has 14 amino acids. Germline CDR1 and CDR2: KGHSH and LQKENI. This chain's CDR3 is CASSPYGAQEKLFF. In DNA form, the CDR3 reads TGTGCCAGCTCACCTTATGGGGCCCAAGAAAAACTGTTTTTT.

V gene TRBV28 combines with J gene TRBJ2-5; D is unresolved. This CDR3 has 11 amino acids. V was clipped by 5 bases and J by 5 bases, with 6 bases between them. Germline CDR1 is MDHEN and CDR2 is SYDVKM. This CDR3 reads CASSVSETQYF. Written as DNA, the CDR3 is TGTGCCAGCAGTGTTAGTGAGACCCAGTACTTC.

This chain connects TRBV4-1 to TRBJ2-7; 7 bases match TRBD1. The CDR3 totals 15 residues. Germline V gene sequence: CDR1 MGHRA, CDR2 YSYEKL. V shed 4 bases, J shed 1 base, and the junction held 7 bases outside the gene matches. The CDR3 reads CASSPDRVWSYEQYF. Here the CDR3 DNA reads TGCGCCAGCAGCCCAGACAGGGTATGGTCCTACGAGCAGTACTTC.

This clone has a single count. The chain uses TRBV14 and TRBJ1-1, with unresolved D. V was pared by 4 bases and J by 2 bases, with 8 bases between. This CDR3 has 13 residues. CDR1 is SGHDN and CDR2 is FVKESK in the germline V gene. CDR3 sequence reads: CASSRGLNTEAFF. The DNA of the CDR3 is TGTGCCAGCAGCCGAGGACTTAACACTGAAGCTTTCTTT.

This chain links TRBV6-2 or TRBV6-3 with TRBJ1-2, with a tentative D call TRBD1 (5 bases). This CDR3 has 14 residues. Trimming cost V 4 bases and J 4 bases, with 13 bases left between them. The germline V gene encodes CDR1 MNHEY and CDR2 SVGEGT. The DNA of the CDR3 is TGTGCCAGCAGTTCCCAGACAGTAGGCTATGGCTACACCTTC. Translating it yields CASSSQTVGYGYTF.

The V and J genes are TRBV25-1 and TRBJ2-3; tentatively, D is TRBD2 (6 bases). The germline CDR1 and CDR2 sequences are MGHDK and SYGVNS. The V end was cut by 6 bases, the J end by 4 bases, with 14 bases between. This CDR3 has 14 amino acids. CDR3: CASREGWSSDTQYF. The CDR3 DNA reads TGTGCCAGCAGGGAGGGGTGGAGCTCAGATACGCAGTATTTT.

The chain employs TRBV4-3 and TRBJ2-2, with 8 bases fitting TRBD1. The CDR3 spans 17 residues. The ends lost 0 bases at V and 6 bases at J; junction bases unmatched: 9. Germline-derived CDR1 and CDR2 are LGHNA and YSLEER. CDR3 bases: TGCGCCAGCAGCCAAGATGGCGGACAGGGTTACTCCGGGGAGCTGTTTTTT. Its protein is CASSQDGGQGYSGELFF.

This chain links TRBV6-2 or TRBV6-3 with TRBJ2-2, with D tentatively TRBD2 (5 bases). Germline values: CDR1 MNHEY, CDR2 SVGEGT. CDR3 length: 18 residues. Deletions cut 2 bases from V and 1 base from J, with 17 bases between. CDR3 in DNA: TGTGCCAGCAGTTACGCAATGGCCCGGGCGGGGAACACCGGGGAGCTGTTTTTT. This gives the protein CASSYAMARAGNTGELFF.

This clone was detected once. The rearrangement uses TRBV11-2 and TRBJ1-1; D not certain. Germline CDR1 SGHAT, CDR2 FQNNGV. CDR3 length: 13 amino acids. V dropped 8 bases and J dropped 3 bases, with 13 bases sitting between them. Written as DNA, the CDR3 is TGTGCCAGCGGCGGCAGGCGGGACACTGAAGCTTTCTTT. This gives the protein CASGGRRDTEAFF.

This chain uses TRBV28 with TRBJ2-3; TRBD2 agrees at 9 bases. V was clipped by 10 bases and J by 8 bases; unmatched bases: 10. Germline assignment: CDR1 MDHEN and CDR2 SYDVKM. The CDR3 runs 13 residues. CDR3 residues: CATCGGGRGTQYF. The CDR3 DNA reads TGTGCCACCTGCGGGGGGGGCCGGGGTACGCAGTATTTT.

This clone was seen only once. V and J are TRBV19 and TRBJ2-5; D unclear. Deletions cut 0 bases from V and 5 bases from J, with 22 bases between. This CDR3 region has 18 residues. Germline CDR1 LNHDA, CDR2 SQIVND (reference sequence). The CDR3 here is CASSIDGSSNRFKETQYF. Here the CDR3 DNA reads TGTGCCAGTAGTATAGATGGGTCTAGTAACCGATTCAAGGAGACCCAGTACTTC. Together with reference TRBV19 and TRBJ2-5, the CDR3 gives the full variable domain: DGGITQSPKYLFRKEGQNVTLSCEQNLNHDAMYWYRQDPGQGLRLIYYSQIVNDFQKGDIAEGYSVSREKKESFPLTVTSAQKNPTAFYLCASSIDGSSNRFKETQYFGPGTRLLVL.

This chain uses TRBV6-2 or TRBV6-3 with TRBJ1-6; D possibly corresponds to TRBD1 (6 bases). CDR3 length equals 17 residues. Trimming pared 2 bases from V and 4 bases from J, leaving 15 bases between. Per the germline V gene, CDR1 is MNHEY and CDR2 is SVGEGT. The CDR3 region has the DNA TGTGCCAGCAGTTACGTTGGCAGGGGAAAGTATAATTCACCCCTCCACTTT. This translates into CASSYVGRGKYNSPLHF.

The rearrangement joins TRBV18 to TRBJ2-7, with D perhaps matching TRBD1 (6 bases). Germline-derived CDR1 and CDR2 are KGHSH and LQKENI. This CDR3 region has 14 residues. V was cut by 0 bases and J by 7 bases, with 13 bases left in between. CDR3 residues: CASSPPSGGGEQYF. Written as DNA, the CDR3 is TGTGCCAGCTCACCACCTTCTGGGGGCGGAGAGCAGTACTTC.

The rearrangement joins TRBV30 to TRBJ1-2; D not resolved. Germline-derived CDR1 and CDR2 are GTSNPN and SVGIG (reference sequence). This CDR3 contains 13 residues. Trimming cost V 2 bases and J 4 bases, with 11 bases left between them. The CDR3 is CAWSPQSAYGYTF. CDR3 nucleotide sequence: TGTGCCTGGAGTCCACAGTCCGCCTATGGCTACACCTTC.